The 2 T cell receptor beta chains given below trace back to one sample, sequenced in a study of blood T cell repertoires in COVID-19. Here immunoSEQ multiplex PCR was the method, and the copy in TCRdb shows in-frame clones only, minus some. The table lists about 100,000 clones, about nine tenths of them singletons. Sequenced sample: peripheral blood. These receptor sequences come from a man between 18 and 29 years old with COVID-19, enrolled during active disease.

In this sample, this clone turned up once. The chain has TRBV10-3 and TRBJ2-7; the match to TRBD1 covers 7 bases. The CDR3 is 15 residues long. CDR1 is ENHRY and CDR2 is SYGVKD in the germline V gene. V was clipped by 5 bases and J by 1 base; unmatched bases: 8. As DNA, the CDR3 is TGTGCCATCAGTCAGGGGCCAGGGGGATCCTACGAGCAGTACTTC. This codes for CAISQGPGGSYEQYF.

The chain carries TRBV7-8 and TRBJ1-5, with a weak D call TRBD1 (6 bases). The CDR3 is 15 amino acids. Germline CDR1 and CDR2: SGHVS and FQNEAQ. The V end lost 5 bases, the J end lost 4 bases, and 15 bases lay between the germline ends. CDR3 protein: CASSPGGQRNQPQHF. For the CDR3, the DNA is TGTGCCAGCAGCCCCGGGGGGCAGCGGAATCAGCCCCAGCATTTT.